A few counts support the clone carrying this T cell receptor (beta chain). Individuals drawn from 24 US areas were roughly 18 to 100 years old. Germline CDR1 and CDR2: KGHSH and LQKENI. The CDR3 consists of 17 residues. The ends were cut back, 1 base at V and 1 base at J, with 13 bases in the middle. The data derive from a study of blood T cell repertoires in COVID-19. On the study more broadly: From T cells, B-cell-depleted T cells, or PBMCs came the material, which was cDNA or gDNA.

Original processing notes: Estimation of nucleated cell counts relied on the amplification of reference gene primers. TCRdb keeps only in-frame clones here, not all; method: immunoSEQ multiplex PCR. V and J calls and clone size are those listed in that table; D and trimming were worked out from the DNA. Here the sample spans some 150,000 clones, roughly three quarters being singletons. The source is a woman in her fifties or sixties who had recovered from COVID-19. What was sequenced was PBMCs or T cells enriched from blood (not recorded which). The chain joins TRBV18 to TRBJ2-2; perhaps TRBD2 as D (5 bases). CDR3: CASSPLYSALNTGELFF. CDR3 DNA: TGTGCCAGCTCACCACTTTATAGCGCCCTGAACACCGGGGAGCTGTTTTTT.